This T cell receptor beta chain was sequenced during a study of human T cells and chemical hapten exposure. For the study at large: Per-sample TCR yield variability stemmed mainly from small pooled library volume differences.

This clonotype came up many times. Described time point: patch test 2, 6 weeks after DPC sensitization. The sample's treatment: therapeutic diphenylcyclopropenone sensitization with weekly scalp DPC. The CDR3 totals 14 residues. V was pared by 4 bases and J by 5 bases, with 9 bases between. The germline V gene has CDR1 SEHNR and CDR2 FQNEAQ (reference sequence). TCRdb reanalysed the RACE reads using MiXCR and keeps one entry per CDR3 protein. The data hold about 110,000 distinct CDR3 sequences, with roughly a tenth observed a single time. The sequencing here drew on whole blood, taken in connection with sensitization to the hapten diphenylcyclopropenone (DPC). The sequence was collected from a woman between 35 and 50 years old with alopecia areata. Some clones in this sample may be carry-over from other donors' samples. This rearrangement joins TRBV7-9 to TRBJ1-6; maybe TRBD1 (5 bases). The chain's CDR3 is CASSSQGNNSPLHF. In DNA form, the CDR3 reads TGTGCCAGCAGCTCCCAGGGTAATAATTCACCCCTCCACTTT.